This record looks at one TCR beta chain sequence and its context. This clonotype occurred many times. Its antigen is unknown. No per-base quality is available; no much larger clone lies one base away. Its CDR3 holds 14 amino acids, cysteine through phenylalanine. Left in the record is the CDR3 DNA by itself, 42 bases read in frame from the first base. V is pared back by 6 bases and J by 4 bases, with 13 bases lying between the germline termini. This entry comes from a study of identical twins (dated by TCRdb to 2016 to 2017). Study-wide context: TCR alpha and beta repertoires from monozygotic twins, unrelated adults of various ages and cord blood were deep-sequenced to test whether fetal clonotypes persist. To rule out contamination, replicate twin experiments were performed at different times with different library preparation protocols. The paper's findings and limits, for the study overall: Compared with coincidental sharing between unrelated individuals, out-of-frame TCR alpha sequences shared between twins showed an excess of sequences with low generation probability. In beta out-of-frame sequences, excess twin sharing was weaker, because having fewer shared sequences lowered the signal-to-noise ratio. Invariant T cells such as MAIT and iNKT could partly confound zero-insertion analyses, although diverse VJ usage argued against such confounding for most clonotypes. In monozygotic twins, out-of-frame TCR alpha sharing was systematically underestimated by recombination models, although the models agreed with sharing between unrelated individuals. Fewer insertions were carried by abundant cord blood beta clonotypes, a similar but weaker trend appeared in young adult naive repertoires, and no such trend appeared in memory repertoires. Conclusions relied on cross-sectional statistical analysis, since the same donors could not be followed over many years.

Only healthy Caucasian donors were included. The twin cohort comprised three pairs of female monozygotic twins, all aged roughly 18 to 30 years. Miltenyi CD45RO+ enrichment and human naive T-cell isolation kits were used to isolate memory (CD45RO+) and naive T cells from PBMC. Library generation was performed with 5' RACE. TCRdb shows the sequencer as Illumina HiSeq 2000. A universal primer binding site was added through template switching, and the final cDNA carried a unique molecular identifier so that TCR cDNA molecules could be counted accurately. Specific primers in the conserved constant-segment region were used to synthesize first-strand cDNA for the TCR alpha and beta chains. To control for contamination, every cDNA library carried two barcodes: a SMART-Mk sample barcode plus Illumina barcodes. Two successive PCR steps introduced TruSeq adapter sequences along with Illumina sample barcodes. TCR alpha and beta cDNA libraries were sequenced on the Illumina HiSeq platform with custom primers. Turning to the authors' computational methods: Unique molecular identifiers were extracted from raw reads with MiGEC, and CDR3 positions were determined with MiXCR. Recombination models were inferred per individual with the repgenHMM and IGoR tools using an EM algorithm. Shared clonotypes were analyzed with the tcR package in R, and sharing was normalized by the product of cloneset sizes. To study raw recombination free of thymic and clonal selection effects, out-of-frame nonproductive sequences were analyzed. TCRdb ran its own pipeline on the public reads, namely fastp trimming at Q25 and MiXCR clone calling, and kept in-frame beta chains. Rows with a matching CDR3 protein are joined into one entry that keeps the most common DNA and genes. TCRdb's processing, not the authors', yielded these V and J calls. Within this sample are fewer than 250,000 distinct CDR3 sequences, with about 7% of them counted one time only. Around 3.4% of the sample lies in the top ten.

These same records also appear under a second study, on yellow fever vaccine responses in identical twins. As described in the second report: The T cell response to vaccination in identical twins was reported by the authors to appear partly convergent and partly personalized. In identical twins, the study followed T cell clones that responded to the vaccine with precision.

This receptor chain uses TRBV12-3 or TRBV12-4 and TRBJ2-1; TRBD1 is a possible D gene, resting on 5 matching bases. This sequence was found in a woman between 18 and 29 years old in good health. The sequenced sample consisted of memory (CD45RO+) T cells sorted from blood. The label giving this sample's cell subset or site can be read as: CD45RO+ enriched T cells. The CDR3 has the sequence CASSPLTGYNEQFF. The nucleotide sequence is given as TGTGCCAGCAGCCCCCTCACAGGTTACAATGAGCAGTTCTTC.